The entry that follows covers one T cell receptor (beta chain) sequence. CDR3 length equals 15 residues. The germline CDR1 and CDR2 sequences are LNHDA and SQIVND (reference sequence). The trim removed 3 bases at V and 12 bases at J, leaving 8 bases unmatched. The data were obtained in a study of cytomegalovirus exposure and HLA in healthy donors. Study in general: Previous work identified around 120 million unique TCR beta sequences from some 170 million T cells.

The PCR contained 60 Vbeta and 13 Jbeta primers. The protocol was immunoSEQ multiplex PCR, while the TCRdb copy is restricted to in-frame clones and leaves out a portion. The profile shows 210,000 or so clones, about 80% of them singletons. This chain links TRBV19 with TRBJ2-6; 10 bases are shared with TRBD1. The sequencing input was PBMCs. This TCR came from a middle-aged woman in good health and CMV-seronegative. CDR3 DNA sequence: TGTGCCAGTAGTATCCCCGACAGGGGGCTATCCGTCCTGACTTTC. Amino acid sequence: CASSIPDRGLSVLTF. Looking up the rest from reference TRBV19 and TRBJ2-6 gives the full variable domain: DGGITQSPKYLFRKEGQNVTLSCEQNLNHDAMYWYRQDPGQGLRLIYYSQIVNDFQKGDIAEGYSVSREKKESFPLTVTSAQKNPTAFYLCASSIPDRGLSVLTFGAGSRLTVL.